The clone carrying this T cell receptor (beta chain) was seen once. Between the trimmed V and J ends, which lost 5 bases and 1 base, there was a span of 11 bases. CDR3 length: 14 amino acids. In germline, CDR1 is MNHEY, CDR2 SMNVEV (reference sequence). This specimen belongs to a study of cytomegalovirus exposure and HLA in healthy donors. PCR primers comprised 60 Vbeta and 13 Jbeta primers. Clones were sequenced by immunoSEQ multiplex PCR, and TCRdb holds only the in-frame ones, with some missing. The sample has 150,000 to 250,000 clones, 75% to 85% seen once. The receptor's source is a girl between 5 and 17 years old in good health and CMV-seropositive. The chain uses TRBV27 and TRBJ1-1, with D tentatively TRBD1 (6 bases). Sequencing was carried out using PBMCs. DNA of the CDR3: TGTGCCAGCAGTCTACCGGGACAGAACACTGAAGCTTTCTTT. It specifies CASSLPGQNTEAFF.